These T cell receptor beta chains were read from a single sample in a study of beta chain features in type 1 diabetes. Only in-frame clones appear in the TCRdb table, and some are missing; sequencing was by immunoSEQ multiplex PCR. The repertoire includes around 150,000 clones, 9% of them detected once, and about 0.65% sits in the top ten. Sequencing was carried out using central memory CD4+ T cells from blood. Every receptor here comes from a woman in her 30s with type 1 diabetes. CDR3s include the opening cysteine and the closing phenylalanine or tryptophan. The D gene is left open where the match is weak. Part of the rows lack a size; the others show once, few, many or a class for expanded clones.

CASSLDRSASGIDEQFF	TGTGCCAGCAGCTTAGATCGGTCGGCTAGCGGGATAGATGAGCAGTTCTTC	TRBV11-2	TRBJ2-1	.	TRBD2
CASRQQGQETQYF	TGTGCCAGCAGACAACAGGGTCAAGAGACCCAGTACTTC	TRBV2	TRBJ2-5	.	.
CASSQPGAGGVRRTQYF	TGCGCCAGCAGCCAGCCAGGAGCGGGAGGGGTTCGGCGGACCCAGTACTTC	TRBV4-1	TRBJ2-5	.	TRBD2
CASSLRTGFSNQPQHF	TGTGCCAGCAGTCTTCGGACAGGGTTTAGCAATCAGCCCCAGCATTTT	TRBV28	TRBJ1-5	few	TRBD1
CASSMAQHGRVNNEQFF	TGTGCCAGTAGTATGGCCCAGCACGGGAGGGTTAACAATGAGCAGTTCTTC	TRBV19	TRBJ2-1	few	TRBD2
CASTGDRNEKLFF	TGTGCCAGCACGGGGGACCGCAATGAAAAACTGTTTTTT	TRBV11-1	TRBJ1-4	few	.
CATSRGGSYNEQFF	TGTGCCACCAGCAGAGGAGGGTCCTACAATGAGCAGTTCTTC	TRBV15	TRBJ2-1	few	.
CASRWPGQVFEQYF	TGTGCCAGCAGGTGGCCGGGACAGGTTTTCGAGCAGTACTTC	TRBV6-5	TRBJ2-7	.	TRBD1
CASSLGQGAWGYTF	TGTGCCAGCAGCCTGGGACAGGGGGCTTGGGGCTACACCTTC	TRBV11-3	TRBJ1-2	few	TRBD1
CAWSGSPNTEQFF	TGTGCCTGGAGCGGGTCCCCCAACACTGAGCAGTTCTTC	TRBV30	TRBJ2-1	.	.
CAISESWSGGYTF	TGTGCCATCAGTGAGTCTTGGAGCGGAGGCTACACCTTC	TRBV10-3	TRBJ1-2	.	.
CASSKAGSSGNTIYF	TGTGCCAGCAGTAAGGCAGGGTCCTCTGGAAACACCATATATTTT	TRBV28	TRBJ1-3	.	.
CASSPDLAGSYEQYF	TGTGCCAGCTCACCGGATCTAGCGGGCTCCTACGAGCAGTACTTC	TRBV18	TRBJ2-7	.	TRBD2
CAWSARPGLAGAFSYEQYF	TGTGCCTGGAGTGCCAGACCGGGACTAGCGGGAGCCTTCTCCTACGAGCAGTACTTC	TRBV30	TRBJ2-7	.	TRBD2
CAWSVPDRAPWSQPQHF	TGTGCCTGGAGTGTACCCGACAGGGCACCTTGGAGTCAGCCCCAGCATTTT	TRBV30	TRBJ1-5	few	TRBD1
CSTHGDRRGEKLFF	TGCAGCACCCATGGGGACAGGCGGGGGGAAAAACTGTTTTTT	TRBV29-1	TRBJ1-4	few	TRBD1
CASSLLGSSYNEQFF	TGCGCCAGCAGCTTGCTCGGGAGCTCCTACAATGAGCAGTTCTTC	TRBV5-1	TRBJ2-1	few	.
CASSYGEGFYNEQFF	TGCGCCAGCAGCTACGGGGAGGGATTCTACAATGAGCAGTTCTTC	TRBV5-1	TRBJ2-1	few	TRBD2
CASSPGRWRDRDTDEQYF	TGCGCCAGCAGTCCCGGAAGATGGAGGGACAGGGACACGGACGAGCAGTACTTC	TRBV4-1	TRBJ2-7	.	TRBD1
CASSLQLAGGSYEQYF	TGTGCCAGCAGCCTTCAACTAGCGGGAGGTTCCTACGAGCAGTACTTC	TRBV27	TRBJ2-7	few	TRBD2
CASSQGAPGFGELFF	TGTGCCAGCAGCCAAGGAGCTCCAGGATTCGGGGAGCTGTTTTTT	TRBV4-2	TRBJ2-2	many	.
CSVLTSASSYNEQFF	TGCAGCGTCCTGACTAGCGCGAGCTCCTACAATGAGCAGTTCTTC	TRBV29-1	TRBJ2-1	.	TRBD2
CASSLDQEAYEQYF	TGTGCCAGCAGCTTAGACCAAGAGGCATACGAGCAGTACTTC	TRBV7-2	TRBJ2-7	few	.
CASSQEIQGSQPQHF	TGCGCCAGCAGCCAAGAGATACAGGGAAGTCAGCCCCAGCATTTT	TRBV4-1	TRBJ1-5	.	.
CASSSPDRASTSYEQYF	TGTGCCAGCAGCTCCCCGGACAGGGCGAGTACTAGCTACGAGCAGTACTTC	TRBV7-9	TRBJ2-7	few	TRBD1
CASSSGTSVYEQYF	TGTGCCAGCAGCTCAGGGACTTCTGTCTACGAGCAGTACTTC	TRBV7-2	TRBJ2-7	.	.